The clone carrying this T cell receptor (beta chain) has only one observation. PCR was performed using 60 Vbeta and 13 Jbeta primers. Only in-frame clones appear in the TCRdb table, and some are missing; sequencing was by immunoSEQ multiplex PCR. The sample has around 75,000 clones; about 80% are singletons. This entry comes from a study of cytomegalovirus exposure and HLA in healthy donors. Turning to the study itself: The 110 million or so unique TCR beta sequences, from 150 million to 200 million T cells, were found by an earlier analysis.

V lost 1 base and J lost 7; bases outside the gene matches: 9. Germline assignment: CDR1 MNHNS and CDR2 SASEGT. The CDR3 covers 15 residues. The TCR was taken from a man aged 18 to 29 in good health and CMV-seronegative. Sequencing input: PBMCs. The V gene is TRBV6-1, the J gene TRBJ2-5; 7 positions agree with TRBD2. The CDR3 spells CASSEVRTGGGTQYF. The CDR3 bases are TGTGCCAGCAGTGAAGTGAGGACCGGCGGGGGGACCCAGTACTTC.